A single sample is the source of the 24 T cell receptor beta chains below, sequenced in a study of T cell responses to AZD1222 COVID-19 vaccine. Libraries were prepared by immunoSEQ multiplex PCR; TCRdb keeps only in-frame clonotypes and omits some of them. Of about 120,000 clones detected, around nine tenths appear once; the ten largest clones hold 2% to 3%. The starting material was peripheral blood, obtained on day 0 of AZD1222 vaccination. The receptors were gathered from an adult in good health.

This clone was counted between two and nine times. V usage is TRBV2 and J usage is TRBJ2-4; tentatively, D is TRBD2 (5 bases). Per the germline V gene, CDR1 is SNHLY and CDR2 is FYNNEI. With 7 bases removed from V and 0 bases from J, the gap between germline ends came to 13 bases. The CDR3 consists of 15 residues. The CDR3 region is CASIPRGIAKNIQYF. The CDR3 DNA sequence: TGTGCCAGCATCCCTCGGGGAATAGCCAAAAACATTCAGTACTTC.

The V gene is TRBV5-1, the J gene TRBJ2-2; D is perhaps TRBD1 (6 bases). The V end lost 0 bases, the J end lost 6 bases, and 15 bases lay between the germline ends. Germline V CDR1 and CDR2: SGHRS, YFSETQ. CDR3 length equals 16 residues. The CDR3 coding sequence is TGCGCCAGCAGCTTGGGGTCTGGGACAAACGCCGGGGAGCTGTTTTTT. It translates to CASSLGSGTNAGELFF.

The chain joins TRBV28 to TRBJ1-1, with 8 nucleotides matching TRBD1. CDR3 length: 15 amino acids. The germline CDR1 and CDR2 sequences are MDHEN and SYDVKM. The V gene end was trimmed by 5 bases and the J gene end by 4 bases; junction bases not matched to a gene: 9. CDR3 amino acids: CASSPRQGSLTEAFF. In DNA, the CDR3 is TGTGCCAGCAGTCCGAGACAGGGGTCACTCACTGAAGCTTTCTTT.

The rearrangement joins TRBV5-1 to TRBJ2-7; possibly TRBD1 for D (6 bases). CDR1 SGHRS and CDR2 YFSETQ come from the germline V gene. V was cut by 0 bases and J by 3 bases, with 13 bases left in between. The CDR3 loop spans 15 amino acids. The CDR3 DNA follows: TGCGCCAGCAGCTTGGACCAGGGGAGTATCTACGAGCAGTACTTC. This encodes CASSLDQGSIYEQYF.

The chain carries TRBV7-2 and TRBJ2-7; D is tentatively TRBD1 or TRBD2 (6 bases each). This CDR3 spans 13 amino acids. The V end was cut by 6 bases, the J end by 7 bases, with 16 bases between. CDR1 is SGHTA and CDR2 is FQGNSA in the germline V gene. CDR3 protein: CASSPTQGGEQYF. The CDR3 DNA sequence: TGTGCCAGCAGTCCGACACAGGGAGGAGAGCAGTACTTC.

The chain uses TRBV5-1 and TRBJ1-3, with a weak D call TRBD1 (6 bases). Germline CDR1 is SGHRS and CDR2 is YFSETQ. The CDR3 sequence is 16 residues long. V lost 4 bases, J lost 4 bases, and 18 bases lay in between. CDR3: CASSRDTQTPGNTIYF. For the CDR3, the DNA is TGCGCCAGCAGCAGGGACACCCAAACGCCCGGAAACACCATATATTTT.

CDR3 sequence (DNA): TGTGCCACCAGCAGAGGGGACCGCAATCAGCCCCAGCATTTT. Its protein product is CATSRGDRNQPQHF. The genes are TRBV15 and TRBJ1-5, with a possible D match to TRBD1 (5 bases). V dropped 1 base and J dropped 2 bases, with 6 bases sitting between them. CDR3 size: 14 residues. Germline V CDR1 and CDR2: LNHNV, YYDKDF (reference sequence).

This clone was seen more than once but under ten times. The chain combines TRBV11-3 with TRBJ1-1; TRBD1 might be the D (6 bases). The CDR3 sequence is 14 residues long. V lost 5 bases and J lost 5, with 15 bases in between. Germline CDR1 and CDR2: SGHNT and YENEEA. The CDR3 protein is CASSLRAGETEAFF. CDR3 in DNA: TGTGCCAGCAGCCTAAGGGCAGGGGAAACTGAAGCTTTCTTT.

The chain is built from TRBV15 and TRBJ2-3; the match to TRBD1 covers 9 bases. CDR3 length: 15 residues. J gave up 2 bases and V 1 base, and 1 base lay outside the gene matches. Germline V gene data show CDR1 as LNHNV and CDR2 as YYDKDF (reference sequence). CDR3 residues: CATSRGDRVTDTQYF. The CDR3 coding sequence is TGTGCCACCAGCAGAGGGGACAGGGTCACAGATACGCAGTATTTT. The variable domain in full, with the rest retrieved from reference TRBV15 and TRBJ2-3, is DAMVIQNPRYQVTQFGKPVTLSCSQTLNHNVMYWYQQKSSQAPKLLFHYYDKDFNNEADTPDNFQSRRPNTSFCFLDIRSPGLGDTAMYLCATSRGDRVTDTQYFGPGTRLTVL.

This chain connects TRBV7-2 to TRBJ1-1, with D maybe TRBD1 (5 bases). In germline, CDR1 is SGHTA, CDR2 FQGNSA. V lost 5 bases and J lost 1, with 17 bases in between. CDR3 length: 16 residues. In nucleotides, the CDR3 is TGTGCCAGCAGCCCCCCGGGTCAGGGCCGGAACACTGAAGCTTTCTTT. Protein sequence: CASSPPGQGRNTEAFF. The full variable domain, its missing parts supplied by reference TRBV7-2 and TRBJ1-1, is GAGVSQSPSNKVTEKGKDVELRCDPISGHTALYWYRQSLGQGLEFLIYFQGNSAPDKSGLPSDRFSAERTGGSVSTLTIQRTQQEDSAVYLCASSPPGQGRNTEAFFGQGTRLTVV.

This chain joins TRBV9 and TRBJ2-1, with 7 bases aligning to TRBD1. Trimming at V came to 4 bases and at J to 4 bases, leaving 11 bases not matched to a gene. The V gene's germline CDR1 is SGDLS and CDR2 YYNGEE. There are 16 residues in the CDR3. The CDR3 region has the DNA TGTGCCAGCAGCCCCCACTACAGGGGAGCGTACAATGAGCAGTTCTTC. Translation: CASSPHYRGAYNEQFF.

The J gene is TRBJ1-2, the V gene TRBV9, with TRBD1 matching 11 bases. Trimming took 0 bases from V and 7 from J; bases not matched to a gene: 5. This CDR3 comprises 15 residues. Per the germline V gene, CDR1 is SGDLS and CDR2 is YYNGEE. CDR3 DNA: TGTGCCAGCAGCGTAGTAGGACAGGGGGCGTCTGGCTACACCTTC. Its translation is CASSVVGQGASGYTF.

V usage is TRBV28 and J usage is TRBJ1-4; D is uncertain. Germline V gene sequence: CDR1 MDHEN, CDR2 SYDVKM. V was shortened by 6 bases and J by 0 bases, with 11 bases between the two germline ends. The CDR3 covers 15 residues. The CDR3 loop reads CASRLQRATNEKLFF. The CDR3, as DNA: TGTGCCAGCAGACTACAGCGTGCAACTAATGAAAAACTGTTTTTT. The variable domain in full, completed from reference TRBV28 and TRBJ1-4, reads DVKVTQSSRYLVKRTGEKVFLECVQDMDHENMFWYRQDPGLGLRLIYFSYDVKMKEKGDIPEGYSVSREKKERFSLILESASTNQTSMYLCASRLQRATNEKLFFGSGTQLSVL.

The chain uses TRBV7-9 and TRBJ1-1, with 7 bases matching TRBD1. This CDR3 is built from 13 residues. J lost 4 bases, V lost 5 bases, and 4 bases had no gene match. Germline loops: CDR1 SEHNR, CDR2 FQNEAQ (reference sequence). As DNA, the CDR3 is TGTGCCAGCAGCCCCTACAGGGGCACTGAAGCTTTCTTT. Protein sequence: CASSPYRGTEAFF.

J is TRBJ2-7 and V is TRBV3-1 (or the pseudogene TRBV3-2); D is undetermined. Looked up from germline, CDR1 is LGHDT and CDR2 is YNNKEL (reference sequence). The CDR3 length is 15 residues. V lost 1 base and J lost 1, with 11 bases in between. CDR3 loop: CASSQGFQESYEQYF. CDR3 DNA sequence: TGTGCCAGCAGCCAAGGTTTCCAGGAATCCTACGAGCAGTACTTC.

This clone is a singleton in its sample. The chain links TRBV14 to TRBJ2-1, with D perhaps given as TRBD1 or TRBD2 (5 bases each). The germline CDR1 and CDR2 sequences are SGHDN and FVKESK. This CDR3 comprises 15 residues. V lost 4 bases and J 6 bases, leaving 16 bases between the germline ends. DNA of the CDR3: TGTGCCAGCAGCCGGACGGGAATTGGGGGCAATGAGCAGTTCTTC. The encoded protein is CASSRTGIGGNEQFF.

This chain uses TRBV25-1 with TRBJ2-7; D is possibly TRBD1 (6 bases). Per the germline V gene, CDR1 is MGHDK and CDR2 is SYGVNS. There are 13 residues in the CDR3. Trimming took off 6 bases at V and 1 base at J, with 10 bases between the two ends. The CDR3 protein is CASSPGVSYEQYF. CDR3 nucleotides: TGTGCCAGCAGCCCAGGGGTTTCCTACGAGCAGTACTTC.

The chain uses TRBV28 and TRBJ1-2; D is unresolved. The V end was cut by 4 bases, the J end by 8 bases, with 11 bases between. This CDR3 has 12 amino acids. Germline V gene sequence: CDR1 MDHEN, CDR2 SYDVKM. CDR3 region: CASSSLMSGYTF. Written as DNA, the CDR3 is TGTGCCAGCAGTTCCCTCATGAGCGGCTACACCTTC.

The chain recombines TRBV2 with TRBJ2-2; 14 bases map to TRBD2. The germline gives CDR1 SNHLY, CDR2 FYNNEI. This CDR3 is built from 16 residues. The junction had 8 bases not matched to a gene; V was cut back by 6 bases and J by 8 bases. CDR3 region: CASRPGLAGGQGELFF. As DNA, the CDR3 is TGTGCCAGCAGACCCGGACTAGCGGGAGGTCAGGGGGAGCTGTTTTTT.

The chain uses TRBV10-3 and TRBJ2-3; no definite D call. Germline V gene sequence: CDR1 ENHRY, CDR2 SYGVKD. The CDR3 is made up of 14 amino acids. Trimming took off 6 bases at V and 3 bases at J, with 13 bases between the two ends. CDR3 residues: CAIRAGLTTDTQYF. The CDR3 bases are TGTGCCATCAGAGCCGGGTTGACTACAGATACGCAGTATTTT.

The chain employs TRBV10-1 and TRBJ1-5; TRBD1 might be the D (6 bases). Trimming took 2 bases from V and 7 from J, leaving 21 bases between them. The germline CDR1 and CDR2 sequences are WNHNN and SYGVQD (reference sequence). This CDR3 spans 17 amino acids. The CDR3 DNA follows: TGCGCCAGCAGTGAGGAGGGCAGGGACAACCCCAAACAGCCCCAGCATTTT. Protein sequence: CASSEEGRDNPKQPQHF.

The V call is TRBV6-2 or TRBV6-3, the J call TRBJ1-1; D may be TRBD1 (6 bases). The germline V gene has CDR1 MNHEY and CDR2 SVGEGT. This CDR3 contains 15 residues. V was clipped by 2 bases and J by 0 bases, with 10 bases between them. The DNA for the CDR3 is TGTGCCAGCAGTTACCGGCAGGGGATGAACACTGAAGCTTTCTTT. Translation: CASSYRQGMNTEAFF.

CDR3 residues: CASSAPPDRVRHYGYTF. Here the CDR3 DNA reads TGTGCCAGCAGCGCACCCCCGGACAGGGTGCGACACTATGGCTACACCTTC. This sequence joins TRBV28 and TRBJ1-2, with 8 bases aligning to TRBD1. Germline assignment: CDR1 MDHEN and CDR2 SYDVKM. The V and J ends lost 6 bases and 3 bases, in that order; junction bases with no gene match: 15. The CDR3 sequence is 17 residues long.

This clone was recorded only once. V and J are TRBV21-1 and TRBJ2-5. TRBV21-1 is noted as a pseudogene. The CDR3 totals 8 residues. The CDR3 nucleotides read TGTGGGGAAGAGACCCAGTACTTC. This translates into CGEETQYF.